These 21 T cell receptor beta chains originate from one sample sequenced in a study of blood T cell repertoires in COVID-19 (dated by TCRdb to 2020 to 2021). Library method: the immunoSEQ multiplex PCR assay. Held by TCRdb, this immuneACCESS table contains in-frame sequences only and omits some clones. Under half of the omission traces to an unresolved V gene where checked; the cause of the rest is unknown. In this sample the table shows approximately 44,000 clones, 70% to 90% of which occur a single time. 7.5% to 9.5% of the sample is held by the ten biggest clonotypes. The sample was peripheral blood. These receptors all stem from a man aged 55 to 70 with active COVID-19.

This clone was seen only a few times. This rearrangement joins TRBV10-3 to TRBJ2-3, with D tentatively TRBD2 (5 bases). V was cut by 6 bases and J by 0 bases, with 13 bases left in between. This CDR3 is built from 15 residues. Germline CDR1 is ENHRY and CDR2 is SYGVKD. CDR3 loop: CAISPGSASTDTQYF. CDR3 sequence (DNA): TGTGCCATCAGCCCGGGTAGCGCAAGCACAGATACGCAGTATTTT.

The genes are TRBV4-3 and TRBJ2-1; 7 bases align to TRBD2. The CDR3 runs 15 residues. The germline V gene encodes CDR1 LGHNA and CDR2 YSLEER. V dropped 5 bases and J dropped 4; count of bases not matched to a gene: 8. CDR3: CASSSGRPGYNEQFF. The CDR3 DNA sequence: TGCGCCAGCAGCTCCGGGAGGCCGGGGTACAATGAGCAGTTCTTC.

V and J are TRBV5-1 and TRBJ1-2, with no clear D. The V and J ends lost 0 bases and 8 bases respectively, with 20 bases between them. The CDR3 has 16 amino acids. Per germline, CDR1 SGHRS and CDR2 YFSETQ. The CDR3 region is CASSLASAAEGDGYTF. In DNA, the CDR3 is TGCGCCAGCAGCTTGGCTTCAGCGGCGGAGGGTGACGGCTACACCTTC.

In this sample, this clone turned up once. The chain employs TRBV3-1 (or the pseudogene TRBV3-2) and TRBJ2-2; D is perhaps TRBD2 (6 bases). From germline, CDR1 is LGHDT and CDR2 YNNKEL (reference sequence). The CDR3 consists of 14 residues. V gave up 3 bases and J gave up 6 bases, with 11 bases separating them. The DNA for the CDR3 is TGTGCCAGCAGCCAGTCCTCGGGGGCCGGGGAGCTGTTTTTT. It translates to CASSQSSGAGELFF.

The chain couples TRBV2 to TRBJ2-6; D possibly corresponds to TRBD1 (6 bases). Germline V gives CDR1 SNHLY, CDR2 FYNNEI. The CDR3 length is 17 residues. V was cut by 5 bases and J by 2 bases, with 16 bases left in between. The CDR3, as DNA: TGTGCCAGCAGTCCTCATTTACAGGGAGCTGGGGCCAACGTCCTGACTTTC. It is translated as CASSPHLQGAGANVLTF.

The V and J genes are TRBV10-3 and TRBJ2-7; a possible D gene is TRBD1 (6 bases). Per germline, CDR1 ENHRY and CDR2 SYGVKD. Trimming took off 8 bases at V and 0 bases at J, with 20 bases between the two ends. The CDR3 extends over 16 amino acids. The chain's CDR3 is CAISEQGTGGSYEQYF. DNA of the CDR3: TGTGCCATCTCGGAACAGGGTACAGGAGGCTCCTACGAGCAGTACTTC.

The V call is TRBV6-6, the J call TRBJ1-5; unclear D gene. Trimming stripped 2 bases from V and 4 bases from J, with 12 bases between. Germline lookup yields CDR1 MNHNY and CDR2 SVGAGI (reference sequence). The CDR3 extends over 15 amino acids. Written as DNA, the CDR3 is TGTGCCAGCAGTTACACAATAGACATAAATCAGCCCCAGCATTTT. The encoded protein is CASSYTIDINQPQHF.

The V call is TRBV2, the J call TRBJ2-5, with a possible D match to TRBD1 (6 bases). V shed 5 bases and J shed 5 bases, with 18 bases lying between them. Germline CDR1 is SNHLY and CDR2 is FYNNEI. CDR3 length: 15 amino acids. The CDR3: CASSSPRGTWETQYF. DNA for the CDR3: TGTGCCAGCAGTTCACCCAGGGGAACTTGGGAGACCCAGTACTTC. Full variable domain (rest looked up from reference TRBV2 and TRBJ2-5): EPEVTQTPSHQVTQMGQEVILRCVPISNHLYFYWYRQILGQKVEFLVSFYNNEISEKSEIFDDQFSVERPDGSNFTLKIRSTKLEDSAMYFCASSSPRGTWETQYFGPGTRLLVL.

This chain joins TRBV15 and TRBJ2-7; 9 nucleotides align to TRBD1. The CDR3 has 15 amino acids. Germline V lookup: CDR1 LNHNV, CDR2 YYDKDF (reference sequence). V shed 0 bases and J 0 bases; nucleotides not matched to a gene: 0. The CDR3, as DNA: TGTGCCACCAGCAGAGAGGACAGGGGCTCCTACGAGCAGTACTTC. Translating gives CATSREDRGSYEQYF. The whole variable domain, remainder taken from reference TRBV15 and TRBJ2-7, is DAMVIQNPRYQVTQFGKPVTLSCSQTLNHNVMYWYQQKSSQAPKLLFHYYDKDFNNEADTPDNFQSRRPNTSFCFLDIRSPGLGDTAMYLCATSREDRGSYEQYFGPGTRLTVT.

The rearrangement links TRBV2 to TRBJ1-1, with TRBD1 identical over 8 bases. After removal of 10 bases from V and 4 bases from J, the junction contained 11 bases not matched to a gene. This CDR3 has 14 amino acids. The germline CDR1 and CDR2 sequences are SNHLY and FYNNEI. The DNA for the CDR3 is TGTGCCACCAGCCTACAGGGGGATGGCACTGAAGCTTTCTTT. Residues: CATSLQGDGTEAFF. Combining the CDR3 with reference TRBV2 and TRBJ1-1 gives the whole variable domain EPEVTQTPSHQVTQMGQEVILRCVPISNHLYFYWYRQILGQKVEFLVSFYNNEISEKSEIFDDQFSVERPDGSNFTLKIRSTKLEDSAMYFCATSLQGDGTEAFFGQGTRLTVV.

The rearrangement uses TRBV20-1 and TRBJ2-3; 8 bases map to TRBD1. Trimming cost V 3 bases and J 5 bases; bases outside gene matches: 7. CDR3 length: 14 amino acids. Germline lookup yields CDR1 DFQATT and CDR2 SNEGSKA (reference sequence). For the CDR3, the DNA is TGCAGTGCTAGTCGCAGGGGGCATGAAGATACGCAGTATTTT. Protein product: CSASRRGHEDTQYF.

The chain joins TRBV6-5 to TRBJ2-7, with 8 bases identical to TRBD2. The CDR3 loop spans 13 amino acids. The germline V gene encodes CDR1 MNHEY and CDR2 SVGAGI. Unmatched junction bases numbered 4, after V lost 6 bases and J lost 3 bases. CDR3 loop: CASRGSGGYEQYF. The CDR3 DNA follows: TGTGCCAGCAGGGGAAGCGGGGGCTACGAGCAGTACTTC.

The chain joins TRBV28 to TRBJ1-6; 8 bases map to TRBD1. The CDR3 is made up of 18 amino acids. Trimming took 6 bases from V and 7 from J; bases not matched to a gene: 17. CDR1 is MDHEN and CDR2 is SYDVKM in the germline V gene. CDR3 bases: TGTGCCAGCAGAGCCGGGACAGGTTGGGACCCCGAGAATTCACCCCTCCACTTT. Its translation: CASRAGTGWDPENSPLHF. The whole variable domain, filled in from reference TRBV28 and TRBJ1-6, reads DVKVTQSSRYLVKRTGEKVFLECVQDMDHENMFWYRQDPGLGLRLIYFSYDVKMKEKGDIPEGYSVSREKKERFSLILESASTNQTSMYLCASRAGTGWDPENSPLHFGNGTRLTVT.

The gene calls are TRBV5-6 and TRBJ2-5; no clear D gene. Germline V lookup: CDR1 SGHDT, CDR2 YYEEEE. The CDR3 extends over 14 amino acids. Trimming left V 4 bases short and J 5 bases short, with 15 bases between. As DNA, the CDR3 is TGTGCCAGCAGCGATACGCGCTCTGATGAGACCCAGTACTTC. Amino acid sequence: CASSDTRSDETQYF.

The V gene is TRBV6-5, the J gene TRBJ2-2; possibly TRBD1 for D (5 bases). V lost 8 bases and J 4 bases, leaving 11 bases between the germline ends. This CDR3 comprises 13 residues. Germline lookup yields CDR1 MNHEY and CDR2 SVGAGI. The CDR3 nucleotides are TGTGCCAGCTGTCGGACATCCACCGGGGAGCTGTTTTTT. This sequence encodes CASCRTSTGELFF.

V is TRBV10-2 and J is TRBJ2-7, with 7 bases lining up with TRBD2. CDR3 length equals 15 residues. The germline V gene has CDR1 WSHSY and CDR2 SAAADI. With 6 bases clipped from V and 1 base from J, the junction kept 9 bases outside the gene matches. The CDR3 DNA reads TGCGCCAGCAGGGAAGGAGCGGGACTTTCCTACGAGCAGTACTTC. This translates into CASREGAGLSYEQYF.

Details on this clone: This CDR3 is also generated by other DNA sequences in the sample. The chain recombines TRBV9 with TRBJ2-7; a possible D gene is TRBD1 (6 bases). This CDR3 region has 13 residues. Germline V gene sequence: CDR1 SGDLS, CDR2 YYNGEE. V was pared by 3 bases and J by 1 base, with 8 bases between. CDR3 DNA sequence: TGTGCCAGCAGCGCTACAGGGTCCTACGAGCAGTACTTC. Translating it yields CASSATGSYEQYF. Full variable domain (remainder filled in from reference TRBV9 and TRBJ2-7): DSGVTQTPKHLITATGQRVTLRCSPRSGDLSVYWYQQSLDQGLQFLIQYYNGEERAKGNILERFSAQQFPDLHSELNLSSLELGDSALYFCASSATGSYEQYFGPGTRLTVT.

The chain employs TRBV11-2 and TRBJ1-1; possible D gene TRBD1, 6 bases. The CDR3 covers 12 residues. CDR1 is SGHAT and CDR2 is FQNNGV in the germline V gene. The ends were cut back, 5 bases at V and 5 bases at J, with 9 bases in the middle. This CDR3 reads CASSPTGTEAFF. The CDR3 coding sequence is TGTGCCAGCAGCCCTACAGGGACTGAAGCTTTCTTT.

The table lists this clone with a few counts. The genes are TRBV5-1 and TRBJ2-7, with 9 positions matching TRBD1. Trimming took 5 bases from V and 3 from J; bases not matched to a gene: 9. The germline CDR1 and CDR2 sequences are SGHRS and YFSETQ. The CDR3 covers 15 residues. The CDR3 here is CASRAQDRGDYEQYF. The DNA of the CDR3 is TGCGCCAGCAGAGCCCAGGACAGGGGCGACTACGAGCAGTACTTC.

The V call is TRBV3-1 (or the pseudogene TRBV3-2), the J call TRBJ2-7; 7 nucleotides align to TRBD2. V dropped 0 bases and J dropped 0; count of bases not matched to a gene: 2. CDR1 is LGHDT and CDR2 is YNNKEL in the germline V gene (reference sequence). The CDR3 sequence is 15 residues long. The CDR3 reads CASSQDLAGSYEQYF. CDR3 in DNA: TGTGCCAGCAGCCAAGATTTAGCGGGCTCCTACGAGCAGTACTTC.

The rearrangement uses TRBV4-1 and TRBJ2-1; perhaps TRBD1 as D (6 bases). Germline CDR1 is MGHRA and CDR2 is YSYEKL. There are 18 residues in the CDR3. V shed 2 bases and J shed 0 bases, with 17 bases lying between them. This CDR3 is CASSQFPPKTGSYNEQFF. CDR3 in DNA: TGCGCCAGCAGCCAATTCCCTCCGAAGACAGGCTCCTACAATGAGCAGTTCTTC.